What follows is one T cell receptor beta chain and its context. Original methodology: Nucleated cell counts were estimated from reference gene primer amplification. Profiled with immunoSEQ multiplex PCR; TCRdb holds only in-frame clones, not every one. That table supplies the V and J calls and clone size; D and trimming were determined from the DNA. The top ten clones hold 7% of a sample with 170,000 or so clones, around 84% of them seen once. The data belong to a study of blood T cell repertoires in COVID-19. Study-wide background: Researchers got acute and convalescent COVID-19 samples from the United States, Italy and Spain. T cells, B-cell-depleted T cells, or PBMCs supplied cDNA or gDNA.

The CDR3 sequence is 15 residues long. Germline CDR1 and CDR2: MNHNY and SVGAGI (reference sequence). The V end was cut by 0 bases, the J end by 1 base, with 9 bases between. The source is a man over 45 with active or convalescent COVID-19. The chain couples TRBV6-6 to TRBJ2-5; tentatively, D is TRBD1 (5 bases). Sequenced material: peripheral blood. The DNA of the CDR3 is TGTGCCAGCAGTTACTCGGGGCAGGGCCAAGAGACCCAGTACTTC. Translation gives CASSYSGQGQETQYF.